The clone carrying this T cell receptor beta chain was observed at least ten times. Its target is unknown. Template material for amplifying TCR beta CDR3 regions consisted of RNA transcripts. First-round RT-PCR with HTBI primers amplified the TCR CDR3 region. MiXCR, run by TCRdb on the multiplex PCR reads, gives a single entry per CDR3 protein. The table records fewer than 400,000 distinct CDR3 sequences, about 15% of them present only once. It was uncontrolled infection, other autoimmune disease, pregnancy or lactation that excluded patients. This specimen belongs to a study of T cells in Graves' hyperthyroidism and ophthalmopathy. Study-wide results and limits: Through a model of 13 V-J features, ophthalmopathy was separated from stable hyperthyroidism. In the blood, most expanded thyroid clonotypes above 0.001 appeared as well.

Material: blood. The receptor was isolated from a man younger than 40 with Graves' hyperthyroidism.

CDR3 amino acids: CSARDPGQGYEQYF. The CDR3 DNA is TGCAGTGCTAGAGATCCGGGACAGGGGTACGAGCAGTACTTC. V gene TRBV20-1 combines with J gene TRBJ2-7, with 10 bases fitting TRBD1. Germline V lookup: CDR1 DFQATT, CDR2 SNEGSKA (reference sequence). This CDR3 is 14 amino acids long. Trimming took 0 bases from V and 4 from J; bases not matched to a gene: 3.